Listed here are 9 T cell receptor beta chains from one sample, sequenced in a study of blood T cell repertoires in COVID-19. The protocol was immunoSEQ multiplex PCR, while the TCRdb copy is restricted to in-frame clones and leaves out a portion. This repertoire shows roughly 230,000 clones, 80% to 85% found once; its top ten account for 3.4%. Input material: PBMCs or T cells enriched from blood (not recorded which). These receptors were taken from a man in his forties or fifties who had recovered from COVID-19.

V and J are TRBV2 and TRBJ1-1; weak D call: TRBD1 (6 bases). The germline gives CDR1 SNHLY, CDR2 FYNNEI. There are 12 residues in the CDR3. V was clipped by 10 bases and J by 6 bases, with 15 bases between them. CDR3 bases: TGTGCCAACGAAGGACAGACCTCTGAAGCTTTCTTT. Its protein product is CANEGQTSEAFF.

The V and J genes are TRBV9 and TRBJ1-4, with D uncertain. Germline V gene sequence: CDR1 SGDLS, CDR2 YYNGEE. The CDR3 spans 14 residues. The ends were cut back, 4 bases at V and 0 bases at J, with 7 bases in the middle. The CDR3 sequence: CASSPDATNEKLFF. The CDR3 DNA is TGTGCCAGCAGCCCAGATGCAACTAATGAAAAACTGTTTTTT.

This clone showed up just once. The rearrangement links TRBV14 to TRBJ2-1; 7 bases align to TRBD2. V lost 4 bases to trimming and J lost 5 bases; unmatched junction nucleotides: 11. CDR3 size: 16 residues. Germline lookup yields CDR1 SGHDN and CDR2 FVKESK. The CDR3 protein is CASSRNAGVINNEQFF. The CDR3 coding sequence is TGTGCCAGCAGCCGCAACGCGGGAGTCATCAACAATGAGCAGTTCTTC.

V usage is TRBV9 and J usage is TRBJ2-7; TRBD2 matches 9 bases. The CDR3 has 15 amino acids. V dropped 0 bases and J dropped 3; count of bases not matched to a gene: 4. From germline, CDR1 is SGDLS and CDR2 YYNGEE. CDR3 DNA: TGTGCCAGCAGCGTAGAGGGGACTAGCAGCTACGAGCAGTACTTC. Amino acid sequence: CASSVEGTSSYEQYF.

The genes are TRBV6-5 and TRBJ1-2; TRBD1 matches 7 bases. The CDR3 sequence is 15 residues long. Per germline, CDR1 MNHEY and CDR2 SVGAGI. The V and J ends lost 5 bases and 6 bases, in that order; junction bases with no gene match: 12. This chain's CDR3 is CASSPQGREVDGYTF. The CDR3 DNA follows: TGTGCCAGCAGTCCACAGGGGCGAGAAGTAGATGGCTACACCTTC.

This sequence joins TRBV28 and TRBJ1-6, with D perhaps matching TRBD1 (5 bases). Trimming removed 3 bases from V and 7 bases from J, with 13 bases in between. Germline values: CDR1 MDHEN, CDR2 SYDVKM. The CDR3 runs to 15 residues. DNA of the CDR3: TGTGCCAGCAGTTTCACTCAGGGTGGAAATTCACCCCTCCACTTT. It is translated as CASSFTQGGNSPLHF.

J is TRBJ1-5 and V is TRBV18; tentatively, D is TRBD1 (5 bases). Trimming removed 2 bases at V and 1 base at J, with 6 bases between. CDR1 and CDR2 (germline): KGHSH, LQKENI. The CDR3 contains 14 residues. CDR3 sequence reads: CASSPDSSNQPQHF. CDR3 DNA sequence: TGTGCCAGCTCACCAGACAGCAGCAATCAGCCCCAGCATTTT.

The rearrangement links TRBV7-3 to TRBJ2-1; D may be TRBD2 (5 bases). Germline-derived CDR1 and CDR2 are SGHTA and FQGTGA. V dropped 0 bases and J dropped 8 bases, with 23 bases sitting between them. The CDR3 is 18 residues long. The CDR3 DNA sequence: TGTGCCAGCAGCTTAACTAGCCGGGGATCTCTCTGGGGTTATGAGCAGTTCTTC. Residues: CASSLTSRGSLWGYEQFF.

V gene TRBV27 combines with J gene TRBJ1-5; 7 nucleotides line up with TRBD1. The CDR3 spans 15 residues. V was clipped by 3 bases and J by 4 bases; unmatched bases: 6. Looked up from germline, CDR1 is MNHEY and CDR2 is SMNVEV (reference sequence). The CDR3 DNA sequence: TGTGCCAGCAGTTTTGGAGGGGGCGCGAATCAGCCCCAGCATTTT. Translating it yields CASSFGGGANQPQHF.